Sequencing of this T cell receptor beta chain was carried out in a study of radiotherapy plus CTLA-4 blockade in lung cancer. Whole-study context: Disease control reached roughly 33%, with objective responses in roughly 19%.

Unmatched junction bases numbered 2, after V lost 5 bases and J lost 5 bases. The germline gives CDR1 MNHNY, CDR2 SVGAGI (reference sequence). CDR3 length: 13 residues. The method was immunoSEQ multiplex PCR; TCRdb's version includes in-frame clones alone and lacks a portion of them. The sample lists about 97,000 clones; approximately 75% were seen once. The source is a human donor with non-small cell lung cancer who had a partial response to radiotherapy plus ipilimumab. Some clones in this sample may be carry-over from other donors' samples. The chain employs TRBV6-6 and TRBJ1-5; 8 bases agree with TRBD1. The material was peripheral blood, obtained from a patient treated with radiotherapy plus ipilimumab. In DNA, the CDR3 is TGTGCCAGCAGTGCGGACAGGGATCAGCCCCAGCATTTT. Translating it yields CASSADRDQPQHF.